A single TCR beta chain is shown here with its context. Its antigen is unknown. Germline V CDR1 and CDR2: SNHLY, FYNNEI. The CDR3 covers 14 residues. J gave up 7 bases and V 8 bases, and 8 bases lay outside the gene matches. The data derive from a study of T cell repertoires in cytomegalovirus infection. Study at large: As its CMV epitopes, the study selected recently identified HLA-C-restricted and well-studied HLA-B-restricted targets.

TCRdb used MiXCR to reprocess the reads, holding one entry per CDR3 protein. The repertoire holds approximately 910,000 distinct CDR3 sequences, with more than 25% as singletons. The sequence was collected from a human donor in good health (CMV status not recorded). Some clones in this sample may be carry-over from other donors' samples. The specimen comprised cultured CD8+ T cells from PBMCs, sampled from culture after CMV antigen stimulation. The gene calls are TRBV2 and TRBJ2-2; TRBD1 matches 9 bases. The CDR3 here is CASGWTGEGGELFF. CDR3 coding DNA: TGTGCCAGCGGTTGGACAGGGGAGGGCGGGGAGCTGTTTTTT. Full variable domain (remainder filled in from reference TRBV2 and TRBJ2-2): EPEVTQTPSHQVTQMGQEVILRCVPISNHLYFYWYRQILGQKVEFLVSFYNNEISEKSEIFDDQFSVERPDGSNFTLKIRSTKLEDSAMYFCASGWTGEGGELFFGEGSRLTVL.